What follows is one T cell receptor beta chain and its context. These data originate in a study of blood T cell repertoires in COVID-19. The method was immunoSEQ multiplex PCR; TCRdb's version includes in-frame clones alone and lacks a portion of them. This table holds about 310,000 clones, about 91% found once. The study drew participants aged about 18 to 89 years from about two dozen US areas. Per the germline V gene, CDR1 is KGHDR and CDR2 is SFDVKD. This CDR3 is built from 17 residues. The V and J ends lost 4 bases and 3 bases, in that order; junction bases with no gene match: 4. This receptor was obtained from a woman under 30 who had recovered from COVID-19. V gene TRBV24-1 combines with J gene TRBJ2-3; 15 bases are shared with TRBD2. The material sequenced was PBMCs or T cells enriched from blood (not recorded which). The CDR3, as DNA: TGTGCCACCAGTGACCTCGGACTAGCGGGAGGGACAGATACGCAGTATTTT. It translates to CATSDLGLAGGTDTQYF.